A single sample is the source of the 6 T cell receptor beta chains below, sequenced in a study of neurological immune-mediated disorders. Time point here: longitudinal time-point 1 (baseline). TCRdb re-called the 5' RACE reads through MiXCR, storing one row per CDR3 protein. The data show under 90,000 distinct CDR3 sequences, more than 8.5% seen once. Sequencing input: PBMCs. The receptor source for this set is a man aged 30 to 39 in good health.

This clonotype came up many times. V and J are TRBV12-3 or TRBV12-4 and TRBJ2-7; D remains ambiguous. V was clipped by 6 bases and J by 2 bases, with 5 bases between them. This CDR3 contains 11 residues. The CDR3 region is CASSNTYEQYF. In DNA form, the CDR3 reads TGTGCCAGCAGCAACACCTACGAGCAGTACTTC.

This clonotype has just a few counts. The chain uses TRBV5-1 and TRBJ2-5; 12 bases are shared with TRBD2. The trim removed 0 bases at V and 5 bases at J, leaving 5 bases unmatched. Germline lookup yields CDR1 SGHRS and CDR2 YFSETQ. The CDR3 consists of 16 residues. This CDR3 is CASSLVVTSGSETQYF. The CDR3 nucleotides read TGCGCCAGCAGCTTGGTCGTGACTAGCGGGAGCGAGACCCAGTACTTC. Combining the CDR3 with reference TRBV5-1 and TRBJ2-5 gives the whole variable domain KAGVTQTPRYLIKTRGQQVTLSCSPISGHRSVSWYQQTPGQGLQFLFEYFSETQRNKGNFPGRFSGRQFSNSRSEMNVSTLELGDSALYLCASSLVVTSGSETQYFGPGTRLLVL.

This clonotype was counted a few times. The chain joins TRBV5-1 to TRBJ2-7; weak D call: TRBD1 (5 bases). The CDR3 covers 12 residues. Germline values: CDR1 SGHRS, CDR2 YFSETQ. Trimming left V 0 bases short and J 6 bases short, with 7 bases between. The CDR3 DNA sequence: TGCGCCAGCAGCTTGGTACAGGCCGAGCAGTACTTC. Protein sequence: CASSLVQAEQYF.

This clonotype showed up many times. The chain employs TRBV20-1 and TRBJ2-1; perhaps D is TRBD1 or TRBD2 (5 bases each). CDR1 is DFQATT, CDR2 SNEGSKA, per germline (reference sequence). The CDR3 spans 8 residues. CDR3 DNA sequence: TGCACTCCGGGACCCCCGTTCTTC. Translating it yields CTPGPPFF.

This clonotype was seen at least ten times. The rearrangement links TRBV3-1 to TRBJ2-7; the D is unclear. Between the trimmed V and J ends, which lost 4 bases and 3 bases, there was a span of 7 bases. The CDR3 loop spans 12 amino acids. Germline-derived CDR1 and CDR2 are LGHDT and YNNKEL (reference sequence). CDR3 DNA: TGTGCCAGCAGCCTCGAAAACTACGAGCAGTACTTC. Protein: CASSLENYEQYF.

This clonotype was picked up many times. The chain employs TRBV10-3 and TRBJ2-1; D is undetermined. CDR3 length equals 15 residues. Per the germline V gene, CDR1 is ENHRY and CDR2 is SYGVKD. V was clipped by 3 bases and J by 2 bases, with 11 bases between them. CDR3 DNA: TGTGCCATCAGTGAAGAGGACCTAACCTACAATGAGCAGTTCTTC. It specifies CAISEEDLTYNEQFF.